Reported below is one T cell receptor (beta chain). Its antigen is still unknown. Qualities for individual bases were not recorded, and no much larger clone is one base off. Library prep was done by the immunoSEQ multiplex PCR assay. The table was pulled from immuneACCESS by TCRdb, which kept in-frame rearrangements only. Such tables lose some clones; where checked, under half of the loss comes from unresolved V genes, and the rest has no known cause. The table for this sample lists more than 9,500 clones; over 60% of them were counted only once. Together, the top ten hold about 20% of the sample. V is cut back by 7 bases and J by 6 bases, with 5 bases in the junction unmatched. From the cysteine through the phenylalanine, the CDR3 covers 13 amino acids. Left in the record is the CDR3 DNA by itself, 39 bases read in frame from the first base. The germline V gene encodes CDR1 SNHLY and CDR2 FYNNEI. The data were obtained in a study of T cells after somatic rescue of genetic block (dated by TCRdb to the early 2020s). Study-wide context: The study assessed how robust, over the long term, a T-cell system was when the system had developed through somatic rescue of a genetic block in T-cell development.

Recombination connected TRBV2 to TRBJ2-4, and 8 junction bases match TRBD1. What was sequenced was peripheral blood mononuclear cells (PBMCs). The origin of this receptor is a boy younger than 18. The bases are TGTGCCAGCAATCCCGGACAGGGAAACATTCAGTACTTC. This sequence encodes CASNPGQGNIQYF.